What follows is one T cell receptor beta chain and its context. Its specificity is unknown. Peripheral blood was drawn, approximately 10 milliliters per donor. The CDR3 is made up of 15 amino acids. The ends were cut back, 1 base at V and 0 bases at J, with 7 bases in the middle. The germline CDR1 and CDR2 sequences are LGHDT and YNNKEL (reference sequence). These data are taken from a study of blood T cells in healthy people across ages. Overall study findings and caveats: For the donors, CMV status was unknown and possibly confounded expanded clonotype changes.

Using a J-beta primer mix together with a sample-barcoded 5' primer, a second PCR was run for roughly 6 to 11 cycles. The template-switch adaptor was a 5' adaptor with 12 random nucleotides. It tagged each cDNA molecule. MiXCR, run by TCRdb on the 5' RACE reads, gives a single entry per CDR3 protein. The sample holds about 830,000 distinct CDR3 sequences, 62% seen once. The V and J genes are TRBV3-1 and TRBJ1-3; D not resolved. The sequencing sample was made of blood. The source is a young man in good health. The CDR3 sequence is CASSQGAHSGNTIYF. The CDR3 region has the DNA TGTGCCAGCAGCCAAGGTGCCCACTCTGGAAACACCATATATTTT.